The 26 T cell receptor beta chains below all came from one sample that was sequenced in a study of blood T cell repertoires in COVID-19. Libraries were prepared by immunoSEQ multiplex PCR; TCRdb keeps only in-frame clonotypes and omits some of them. This table holds about 44,000 clones, over 85% found once. The sequencing input was peripheral blood. The source of these receptors is a man aged 45 to 65 with COVID-19, enrolled during active disease.

The chain carries TRBV7-3 and TRBJ2-1, with D tentatively TRBD2 (6 bases). Germline loops: CDR1 SGHTA, CDR2 FQGTGA. The CDR3 length is 15 residues. Trimming took off 2 bases at V and 5 bases at J, with 13 bases between the two ends. The CDR3 protein is CASSLLGGDNNEQFF. The CDR3 DNA is TGTGCCAGCAGCTTATTAGGCGGGGATAACAATGAGCAGTTCTTC. The variable domain in full, completed from reference TRBV7-3 and TRBJ2-1, reads GAGVSQTPSNKVTEKGKYVELRCDPISGHTALYWYRQSLGQGPEFLIYFQGTGAADDSGLPNDRFFAVRPEGSVSTLKIQRTERGDSAVYLCASSLLGGDNNEQFFGPGTRLTVL.

J is TRBJ1-1 and V is TRBV28, with a tentative D call TRBD1 (6 bases). With 5 bases removed from V and 4 bases from J, the gap between germline ends came to 17 bases. This CDR3 has 15 residues. The germline V gene has CDR1 MDHEN and CDR2 SYDVKM. The CDR3 here is CASSRPSQGFTEAFF. The CDR3 bases are TGTGCCAGCAGTCGTCCTTCTCAGGGGTTCACTGAAGCTTTCTTT.

The genes are TRBV6-5 and TRBJ1-2; weak D call: TRBD1 (5 bases). Germline CDR1 is MNHEY and CDR2 is SVGAGI. The CDR3 is 14 amino acids. Trimming stripped 5 bases from V and 4 bases from J, with 14 bases between. DNA of the CDR3: TGTGCCAGCAGTCCTCTGGGGGGGGGCTATGGCTACACCTTC. Protein product: CASSPLGGGYGYTF.

J is TRBJ2-1 and V is TRBV13; D uncertain. Germline V gives CDR1 PRHDT, CDR2 FYEKMQ (reference sequence). The CDR3 length is 13 residues. The V end was cut by 2 bases, the J end by 3 bases, with 5 bases between. The CDR3 bases are TGTGCCAGCAGCTTAATGTACTACAATGAGCAGTTCTTC. This sequence encodes CASSLMYYNEQFF.

The V call is TRBV3-1 (or the pseudogene TRBV3-2), the J call TRBJ1-3; D not resolved. From germline, CDR1 is LGHDT and CDR2 YNNKEL (reference sequence). This CDR3 region has 13 residues. V lost 0 bases and J 7 bases, leaving 7 bases between the germline ends. CDR3 DNA sequence: TGTGCCAGCAGCCAAGATATTGCGAACACCATATATTTT. This gives the protein CASSQDIANTIYF.

V gene TRBV13 combines with J gene TRBJ2-2, with D maybe TRBD2 (5 bases). Germline V gives CDR1 PRHDT, CDR2 FYEKMQ (reference sequence). Trimming took off 6 bases at V and 1 base at J, with 12 bases between the two ends. There are 15 residues in the CDR3. The CDR3 here is CASRAVTKNTGELFF. The CDR3 DNA is TGTGCCAGCAGGGCGGTGACTAAGAACACCGGGGAGCTGTTTTTT.

This sequence joins TRBV6-5 and TRBJ2-7; 10 nucleotides match TRBD2. CDR3 length: 14 residues. Looked up from germline, CDR1 is MNHEY and CDR2 is SVGAGI. The V and J ends lost 2 bases and 3 bases, in that order; junction bases with no gene match: 1. In DNA form, the CDR3 reads TGTGCCAGCAGTTACCTAGCGGGAGTCTACGAGCAGTACTTC. Residues: CASSYLAGVYEQYF.

This clone turned up a few times. The chain is built from TRBV19 and TRBJ2-4; tentative D call: TRBD2 (5 bases). CDR1 and CDR2 from the germline V gene are LNHDA and SQIVND (reference sequence). The ends were cut back, 4 bases at V and 0 bases at J, with 22 bases in the middle. This CDR3 comprises 19 residues. The CDR3 spells CASSKGIMLWERAKNIQYF. CDR3 nucleotides: TGTGCCAGTAGTAAAGGAATAATGTTGTGGGAGAGAGCCAAAAACATTCAGTACTTC.

Remarks on this clone: This sample also contains other DNA sequences that code for the same CDR3. This sequence joins TRBV7-8 and TRBJ2-7; a possible D gene is TRBD2 (5 bases). The CDR3 is 13 amino acids. Deletions cut 0 bases from V and 4 bases from J, with 7 bases between. The germline CDR1 and CDR2 sequences are SGHVS and FQNEAQ. In nucleotides, the CDR3 is TGTGCCAGCAGCTTAGCTACGGGGTACGAGCAGTACTTC. This gives the protein CASSLATGYEQYF. Using reference TRBV7-8 and TRBJ2-7 for the parts outside the CDR3, the full variable domain is GAGVSQSPRYKVAKRGQDVALRCDPISGHVSLFWYQQALGQGPEFLTYFQNEAQLDKSGLPSDRFFAERPEGSVSTLKIQRTQQEDSAVYLCASSLATGYEQYFGPGTRLTVT.

This rearrangement joins TRBV28 to TRBJ1-4; D is ambiguous. Germline CDR1 MDHEN, CDR2 SYDVKM. The V end was cut by 1 base, the J end by 0 bases, with 6 bases between. The CDR3 length is 15 residues. Written as DNA, the CDR3 is TGTGCCAGCAGTTTATACGGGGCAACTAATGAAAAACTGTTTTTT. Its translation: CASSLYGATNEKLFF.

The chain carries TRBV30 and TRBJ1-1, with D hard to call. CDR1 and CDR2 from the germline V gene are GTSNPN and SVGIG (reference sequence). Trimming removed 2 bases at V and 5 bases at J, with 9 bases between. This CDR3 region has 12 residues. The CDR3 DNA reads as TGTGCCTGGAGTTCGTTCTTTACTGAAGCTTTCTTT. The encoded protein is CAWSSFFTEAFF.

Here the CDR3 DNA reads TGTGCCAGCAGCTTAGCGGCGGGAGAGCTCTACGAGCAGTACTTC. Translated, it gives CASSLAAGELYEQYF. The chain couples TRBV11-2 to TRBJ2-7; 7 bases fit TRBD2. The ends lost 1 base at V and 3 bases at J; junction bases unmatched: 6. The CDR3 totals 15 residues. CDR1 is SGHAT, CDR2 FQNNGV, per germline. The full variable domain, completed using reference TRBV11-2 and TRBJ2-7, is EAGVAQSPRYKIIEKRQSVAFWCNPISGHATLYWYQQILGQGPKLLIQFQNNGVVDDSQLPKDRFSAERLKGVDSTLKIQPAKLEDSAVYLCASSLAAGELYEQYFGPGTRLTVT.

The chain joins TRBV27 to TRBJ2-3, with 8 bases fitting TRBD1. J gave up 1 base and V 3 bases, and 3 bases lay outside the gene matches. This CDR3 has 15 residues. CDR1 is MNHEY, CDR2 SMNVEV, per germline (reference sequence). For the CDR3, the DNA is TGTGCCAGCAGTTTTGTGGACAGGGGCACAGATACGCAGTATTTT. This encodes CASSFVDRGTDTQYF.

The chain uses TRBV5-1 and TRBJ1-2; TRBD1 aligns across 9 bases. The germline V gene encodes CDR1 SGHRS and CDR2 YFSETQ. The junction had 14 bases not matched to a gene; V was cut back by 4 bases and J by 7 bases. The CDR3 is made up of 16 amino acids. In nucleotides, the CDR3 is TGCGCCAGCAGCCCCCGTTACGGGACAGGGAGTCCTGGCTACACCTTC. Protein sequence: CASSPRYGTGSPGYTF.

The V call is TRBV6-5, the J call TRBJ1-5; 7 positions match TRBD1. Losses at the gene ends were 6 bases for V and 4 bases for J; bases not matched to a gene: 9. CDR3 length equals 15 residues. CDR1 MNHEY and CDR2 SVGAGI come from the germline V gene. CDR3 nucleotide sequence: TGTGCCAGCAGCGGAGGGACAGACCCGAATCAGCCCCAGCATTTT. Amino acids: CASSGGTDPNQPQHF.

This chain links TRBV5-8 with TRBJ1-4; TRBD1 aligns across 7 bases. Germline V gene data show CDR1 as SGHTS and CDR2 as YDEGEE. Losses at the gene ends were 2 bases for V and 8 bases for J; bases not matched to a gene: 6. The CDR3 spans 14 residues. The CDR3 loop reads CASSFIGGQEKLFF. The DNA of the CDR3 is TGTGCCAGCAGCTTCATAGGGGGCCAGGAAAAACTGTTTTTT.

The chain links TRBV19 to TRBJ2-1; D gene ambiguous. V shed 1 base and J shed 6 bases, with 10 bases lying between them. This CDR3 has 14 residues. The germline V gene encodes CDR1 LNHDA and CDR2 SQIVND (reference sequence). The CDR3 spells CASSIGGSVNEQFF. The CDR3 DNA sequence: TGTGCCAGTAGTATAGGAGGCAGCGTCAATGAGCAGTTCTTC.

V is TRBV6-2 or TRBV6-3 and J is TRBJ1-1; 7 bases are a match to TRBD1. The CDR3 spans 13 residues. Germline V gene lookup returns CDR1 MNHEY and CDR2 SVGEGT. V trimming: 5 bases; J trimming: 1 base; junction bases outside the gene matches: 1. The CDR3 DNA reads as TGTGCCAGCAGTGACAGGGAGAACACTGAAGCTTTCTTT. It encodes CASSDRENTEAFF.

This clone has just one count. The chain has TRBV19 and TRBJ1-4, with a weak D call TRBD1 (6 bases). Trimming cost V 3 bases and J 4 bases, with 12 bases left between them. CDR3 size: 15 residues. The germline CDR1 and CDR2 sequences are LNHDA and SQIVND (reference sequence). Here the CDR3 DNA reads TGTGCCAGTAGTATCGTATCCAGGGGTAATGAAAAACTGTTTTTT. Amino acid sequence: CASSIVSRGNEKLFF. Drawing the rest from reference TRBV19 and TRBJ1-4, the complete variable domain is DGGITQSPKYLFRKEGQNVTLSCEQNLNHDAMYWYRQDPGQGLRLIYYSQIVNDFQKGDIAEGYSVSREKKESFPLTVTSAQKNPTAFYLCASSIVSRGNEKLFFGSGTQLSVL.

V usage is TRBV11-2 and J usage is TRBJ2-3, with 7 positions matching TRBD2. CDR3 length equals 14 residues. The V and J ends lost 6 bases and 3 bases, in that order; junction bases with no gene match: 6. Germline-derived CDR1 and CDR2 are SGHAT and FQNNGV. The CDR3: CASRRVGGTDTQYF. The CDR3 nucleotides are TGTGCCAGCAGACGGGTGGGAGGGACAGATACGCAGTATTTT. The full variable domain, rest sourced from reference TRBV11-2 and TRBJ2-3, is EAGVAQSPRYKIIEKRQSVAFWCNPISGHATLYWYQQILGQGPKLLIQFQNNGVVDDSQLPKDRFSAERLKGVDSTLKIQPAKLEDSAVYLCASRRVGGTDTQYFGPGTRLTVL.

The chain carries TRBV7-2 and TRBJ2-7; possibly TRBD1 for D (5 bases). Trimming stripped 2 bases from V and 6 bases from J, with 17 bases between. This CDR3 region has 15 residues. Per the germline V gene, CDR1 is SGHTA and CDR2 is FQGNSA. CDR3 protein: CASSLSQGPLGEQYF. The DNA for the CDR3 is TGTGCCAGCAGCTTATCCCAGGGCCCCTTAGGCGAGCAGTACTTC.

The chain recombines TRBV16 with TRBJ2-7, with a possible D match to TRBD2 (6 bases). Per germline, CDR1 KGHSY and CDR2 FQNENV. Trimming took off 8 bases at V and 6 bases at J, with 20 bases between the two ends. CDR3 length: 14 residues. CDR3 loop: CASARTAGAAEQYF. DNA for the CDR3: TGTGCCAGCGCCCGAACAGCGGGCGCGGCCGAGCAGTACTTC.

The V and J genes are TRBV10-3 and TRBJ2-5; 16 nucleotides agree with TRBD2. The J segment lost 5 bases and the V segment lost 6 bases, leaving 6 bases of the junction unmatched. This CDR3 comprises 16 residues. In germline, CDR1 is ENHRY, CDR2 SYGVKD. DNA for the CDR3: TGTGCCATCAGAGGGACTAGCGGGAGGGCTTGGGAGACCCAGTACTTC. Amino acids: CAIRGTSGRAWETQYF.

Only a few counts were recorded for this clone. The gene calls are TRBV27 and TRBJ2-7; TRBD1 matches at 7 bases. Germline CDR1 is MNHEY and CDR2 is SMNVEV (reference sequence). Trimming removed 6 bases from V and 4 bases from J; junction bases left unmatched: 6. This CDR3 has 13 residues. This CDR3 reads CASRGTVAYEQYF. The CDR3 bases are TGTGCCAGCAGGGGGACAGTGGCTTACGAGCAGTACTTC.

The chain combines TRBV6-2 or TRBV6-3 with TRBJ2-7; no definite D call. This CDR3 spans 11 amino acids. V lost 6 bases and J 6 bases, leaving 9 bases between the germline ends. CDR1 is MNHEY, CDR2 SVGEGT, per germline. Here the CDR3 reads CASSTSGEQYF. CDR3 in DNA: TGTGCCAGCAGCACCTCCGGCGAGCAGTACTTC.

V gene TRBV19 combines with J gene TRBJ1-5, with TRBD1 matching 8 bases. Germline V CDR1 and CDR2: LNHDA, SQIVND (reference sequence). CDR3 length: 16 residues. Trimming took 7 bases from V and 6 from J; bases not matched to a gene: 14. CDR3 sequence reads: CASTPSGQGRAQPQHF. DNA for the CDR3: TGTGCCAGTACCCCATCCGGACAGGGAAGGGCTCAGCCCCAGCATTTT.